The 24 T cell receptor beta chains in this list originate from one sample, sequenced in a study of blood T cell repertoires in COVID-19. Data came from immunoSEQ multiplex PCR; TCRdb stores just in-frame clones and leaves some out. The sample contains a few hundred thousand clones, roughly 90% of which appear only once. The sample was peripheral blood. The receptors stem from a man aged 50 to 60 with COVID-19, enrolled during active disease.

The gene calls are TRBV4-2 and TRBJ2-2; 8 positions match TRBD2. V was clipped by 2 bases and J by 6 bases; unmatched bases: 14. There are 18 residues in the CDR3. Germline CDR1 LGHNA, CDR2 YNFKEQ. CDR3 amino acids: CASSQFSGAGGFAGELFF. The DNA of the CDR3 is TGTGCCAGCAGCCAATTCTCCGGGGCGGGAGGATTTGCCGGGGAGCTGTTTTTT.

The chain is built from TRBV11-1 and TRBJ2-1; no clear D. CDR1 is SGHAT, CDR2 FQDESV, per germline (reference sequence). Trimming left V 1 base short and J 4 bases short, with 5 bases between. The CDR3 runs 13 residues. The CDR3 protein is CASSLGQYNEQFF. CDR3 DNA sequence: TGTGCCAGCAGCTTAGGGCAGTACAATGAGCAGTTCTTC.

This chain connects TRBV4-1 to TRBJ2-5; tentative D call: TRBD1 (6 bases). V lost 0 bases to trimming and J lost 6 bases, with 17 bases between them. CDR3 length equals 16 residues. Germline CDR1 and CDR2: MGHRA and YSYEKL. The CDR3 DNA follows: TGCGCCAGCAGCCAAGATCTGGACAGCAGAATGCAGACCCAGTACTTC. This codes for CASSQDLDSRMQTQYF.

This clone occurred a few times. The CDR3 sequence is CASESGLGYTQYF. DNA for the CDR3: TGTGCCAGCGAGTCGGGTCTAGGCTATACGCAGTATTTT. The chain carries TRBV2 and TRBJ2-3; D uncertain. V was clipped by 8 bases and J by 7 bases, with 16 bases between them. The CDR3 runs to 13 residues. Looked up from germline, CDR1 is SNHLY and CDR2 is FYNNEI.

This sequence joins TRBV11-3 and TRBJ2-2; 11 nucleotides align to TRBD1. Germline loops: CDR1 SGHNT, CDR2 YENEEA. CDR3 length: 15 residues. V trimming: 5 bases; J trimming: 5 bases; junction bases outside the gene matches: 4. The CDR3 DNA sequence: TGTGCCAGCAGCACGGGACAGGGGGTAACCGGGGAGCTGTTTTTT. It translates to CASSTGQGVTGELFF.

J is TRBJ2-3 and V is TRBV24-1; D possibly corresponds to TRBD1 (6 bases). The CDR3 is 14 residues long. Germline values: CDR1 KGHDR, CDR2 SFDVKD. V was trimmed by 10 bases and J by 0 bases, leaving 13 bases between them. CDR3 nucleotide sequence: TGTGCCACGGAGGACAGAACAAGCACAGATACGCAGTATTTT. Amino acids: CATEDRTSTDTQYF.

The rearrangement links TRBV28 to TRBJ1-1; perhaps TRBD1 as D (6 bases). Germline assignment: CDR1 MDHEN and CDR2 SYDVKM. The CDR3 extends over 14 amino acids. V lost 6 bases and J lost 1, with 12 bases in between. The CDR3 region has the DNA TGTGCCAGCAGGCAGGGGCTGGGGAACACTGAAGCTTTCTTT. Translated: CASRQGLGNTEAFF.

The chain joins TRBV5-4 to TRBJ2-7, with TRBD1 matching over 10 bases. Unmatched junction bases numbered 4, after V lost 1 base and J lost 6 bases. Germline-derived CDR1 and CDR2 are SGHNT and YYREEE (reference sequence). This CDR3 region has 14 residues. The CDR3: CASSLRQGAGEQYF. CDR3 DNA sequence: TGTGCCAGCAGCTTGAGACAGGGGGCTGGCGAGCAGTACTTC.

J is TRBJ2-5 and V is TRBV5-1; the match to TRBD1 covers 10 bases. The trim removed 0 bases at V and 1 base at J, leaving 3 bases unmatched. CDR3 length: 16 residues. CDR1 and CDR2 from the germline V gene are SGHRS and YFSETQ. The CDR3 DNA is TGCGCCAGCAGCTTGGCTGGGACAGGGGTCCAAGAGACCCAGTACTTC. It yields the protein CASSLAGTGVQETQYF.

The V gene is TRBV7-9, the J gene TRBJ2-2; 14 bases align to TRBD2. V lost 5 bases to trimming and J lost 6 bases; unmatched junction nucleotides: 11. This CDR3 comprises 18 residues. Per the germline V gene, CDR1 is SEHNR and CDR2 is FQNEAQ (reference sequence). The CDR3 is CASSPGLAGGIIAGELFF. The CDR3 DNA sequence: TGTGCCAGCAGCCCCGGACTAGCGGGGGGAATAATTGCCGGGGAGCTGTTTTTT.

The chain couples TRBV5-1 to TRBJ2-1; D is possibly TRBD1 (5 bases). This CDR3 has 16 residues. Trimming removed 6 bases at V and 7 bases at J, with 23 bases between. In germline, CDR1 is SGHRS, CDR2 YFSETQ. CDR3 region: CASTPSQGFGWNEQFF. DNA for the CDR3: TGCGCCAGCACCCCAAGCCAGGGTTTTGGTTGGAATGAGCAGTTCTTC.

CDR3 in amino acids: CASSIMAYGYTF. The CDR3 region has the DNA TGTGCCAGTAGTATAATGGCATATGGCTACACCTTC. The rearrangement uses TRBV19 and TRBJ1-2, with D unresolved. The CDR3 spans 12 residues. Germline V lookup: CDR1 LNHDA, CDR2 SQIVND (reference sequence). Trimming took 2 bases from V and 5 from J, leaving 6 bases between them.

J is TRBJ1-5 and V is TRBV6-2 or TRBV6-3; perhaps TRBD1 as D (6 bases). CDR1 is MNHEY, CDR2 SVGEGT, per germline. This CDR3 contains 12 residues. The V and J ends lost 6 bases and 11 bases respectively, with 14 bases between them. CDR3 nucleotide sequence: TGTGCCAGCAGCCGGGAGGGGGGAGCCCAGCATTTT. Translated, it gives CASSREGGAQHF.

The genes are TRBV15 and TRBJ2-7; TRBD1 might be the D (5 bases). CDR3 length equals 15 residues. V was clipped by 3 bases and J by 0 bases, with 12 bases between them. CDR1 and CDR2 from the germline V gene are LNHNV and YYDKDF (reference sequence). The CDR3 DNA sequence: TGTGCCACCAGCAGGGACACAGGCAACTCCTACGAGCAGTACTTC. Translated: CATSRDTGNSYEQYF.

The genes are TRBV3-1 (or the pseudogene TRBV3-2) and TRBJ2-2, with TRBD2 matching 10 bases. The CDR3 totals 15 residues. The germline gives CDR1 LGHDT, CDR2 YNNKEL (reference sequence). V was clipped by 2 bases and J by 6 bases; unmatched bases: 3. The CDR3 spells CASSQLAGESGELFF. CDR3 bases: TGTGCCAGCAGCCAACTAGCGGGAGAATCCGGGGAGCTGTTTTTT.

The V gene is TRBV3-1 (or the pseudogene TRBV3-2), the J gene TRBJ2-2; 13 bases map to TRBD2. CDR3 length equals 17 residues. Germline V gene data show CDR1 as LGHDT and CDR2 as YNNKEL (reference sequence). Losses at the gene ends were 11 bases for V and 2 bases for J; bases not matched to a gene: 11. The CDR3 spells CAGTRTSGGRNTGELFF. For the CDR3, the DNA is TGTGCCGGCACCAGGACTAGCGGGGGCCGAAACACCGGGGAGCTGTTTTTT.

This clone showed up just once. The chain combines TRBV7-8 with TRBJ2-3; maybe TRBD2 (5 bases). Germline CDR1 is SGHVS and CDR2 is FQNEAQ. V was shortened by 5 bases and J by 2 bases, with 17 bases between the two germline ends. The CDR3 covers 16 residues. The CDR3, as DNA: TGTGCCAGCAGCCCCAAGGAGGACTGGGACACAGATACGCAGTATTTT. Residues: CASSPKEDWDTDTQYF.

With respect to this clone: One junction end disagrees with the germline gene, perhaps due to a read error. The V and J genes are TRBV28 and TRBJ2-7; TRBD1 matches 10 bases. Germline CDR1 MDHEN, CDR2 SYDVKM. This CDR3 is 13 amino acids long. For the CDR3, the DNA is TGTGCCAGCACCCCGGGACAGGGGTACGTGCAGTACTTC. Amino acids: CASTPGQGYVQYF.

The chain links TRBV3-1 (or the pseudogene TRBV3-2) to TRBJ2-3, with D unclear. Germline V gives CDR1 LGHDT, CDR2 YNNKEL (reference sequence). The CDR3 runs 16 residues. V gave up 0 bases and J gave up 6 bases, with 16 bases separating them. The CDR3 DNA follows: TGTGCCAGCAGCCAAGACGTAGCTATCACCTGGGATACGCAGTATTTT. As protein: CASSQDVAITWDTQYF.

This sequence joins TRBV20-1 and TRBJ2-5; D remains unclear. CDR3 length: 11 amino acids. Per the germline V gene, CDR1 is DFQATT and CDR2 is SNEGSKA (reference sequence). V gave up 0 bases and J gave up 5 bases, with 4 bases separating them. CDR3 in amino acids: CSARDGETQYF. Here the CDR3 DNA reads TGCAGTGCTAGAGATGGCGAGACCCAGTACTTC.

This clone was seen a single time. J is TRBJ2-3 and V is TRBV3-1 (or the pseudogene TRBV3-2); perhaps TRBD2 as D (6 bases). The CDR3 consists of 13 residues. V was clipped by 6 bases and J by 6 bases, with 13 bases between them. CDR1 and CDR2 from the germline V gene are LGHDT and YNNKEL (reference sequence). Here the CDR3 DNA reads TGTGCCAGCAGGGTTAGCGGAGCCGATACGCAGTATTTT. It encodes CASRVSGADTQYF.

The sample holds one count of this clone. This sequence joins TRBV7-9 and TRBJ2-1; D is possibly TRBD1 (5 bases). V was clipped by 9 bases and J by 2 bases, with 20 bases between them. CDR1 is SEHNR, CDR2 FQNEAQ, per germline (reference sequence). The CDR3 contains 16 residues. CDR3 sequence (DNA): TGTGCCAGGACGGAGTACCGGACATCTACCTACAATGAGCAGTTCTTC. Residues: CARTEYRTSTYNEQFF. The full variable domain, completed using reference TRBV7-9 and TRBJ2-1, is DTGVSQNPRHKITKRGQNVTFRCDPISEHNRLYWYRQTLGQGPEFLTYFQNEAQLEKSRLLSDRFSAERPKGSFSTLEIQRTEQGDSAMYLCARTEYRTSTYNEQFFGPGTRLTVL.

The gene calls are TRBV29-1 and TRBJ2-3; 8 bases are a match to TRBD2. Trimming removed 8 bases from V and 1 base from J; junction bases left unmatched: 8. The CDR3 extends over 14 amino acids. Per germline, CDR1 SQVTM and CDR2 ANQGSEA. Here the CDR3 DNA reads TGCAGCCTCGTAGGGACTAGAGGCACAGATACGCAGTATTTT. This encodes CSLVGTRGTDTQYF.

This clone is a singleton in its sample. The V gene is TRBV10-2, the J gene TRBJ2-6; D is perhaps TRBD1 (6 bases). Germline V CDR1 and CDR2: WSHSY, SAAADI. The V end lost 2 bases, the J end lost 1 base, and 9 bases lay between the germline ends. The CDR3 runs 16 residues. The CDR3: CASSELQGSGANVLTF. In DNA form, the CDR3 reads TGCGCCAGCAGTGAGCTTCAGGGGTCTGGGGCCAACGTCCTGACTTTC.